The source of this T cell receptor (beta chain) is a study of T cells in Graves' hyperthyroidism and ophthalmopathy. Study-level findings and limits: For ophthalmopathy, model prediction preceded onset by a median roughly 6.3 months.

Clinical symptoms, serum thyroxine, TRAb, thyroid ultrasound and orbital computed tomography established diagnosis. CDR1 and CDR2 from the germline V gene are SGHVS and FQNEAQ. CDR3 size: 17 residues. V dropped 3 bases and J dropped 0 bases, with 18 bases sitting between them. RNA transcripts provided the source from which TCR beta CDR3 regions were amplified. When the TCR CDR3 underwent first-round RT-PCR, the HTBI primer set was used. TCRdb used MiXCR to reprocess the multiplex PCR reads, holding one entry per CDR3 protein. Counted here are approximately 400,000 distinct CDR3 sequences, 13% occurring once; the ten biggest clones make up around 20%. This clonotype was counted many times. What it recognizes is unknown.

This clonotype was obtained from a man aged 25-45 years with Graves' hyperthyroidism that later progressed to Graves' ophthalmopathy. The material sequenced was blood. The V gene is TRBV7-8, the J gene TRBJ2-7; tentatively, D is TRBD2 (6 bases). CDR3 DNA sequence: TGTGCCAGCAGCTTCCCCACGGGGGACGTTTACTCCTACGAGCAGTACTTC. Protein sequence: CASSFPTGDVYSYEQYF.